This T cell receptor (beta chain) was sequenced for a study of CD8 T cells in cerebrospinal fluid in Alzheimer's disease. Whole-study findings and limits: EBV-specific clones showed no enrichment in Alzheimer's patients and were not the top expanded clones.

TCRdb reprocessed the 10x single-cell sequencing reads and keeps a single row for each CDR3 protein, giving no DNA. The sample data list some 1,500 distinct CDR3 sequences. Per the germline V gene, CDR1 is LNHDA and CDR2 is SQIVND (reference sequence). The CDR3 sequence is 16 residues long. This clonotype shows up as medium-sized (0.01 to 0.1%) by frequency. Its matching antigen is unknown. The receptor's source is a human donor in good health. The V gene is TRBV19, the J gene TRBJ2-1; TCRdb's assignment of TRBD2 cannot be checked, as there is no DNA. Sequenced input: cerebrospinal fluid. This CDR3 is CASSALAGTSYNEQFF.